This T cell receptor (beta chain) emerged from a study of blood T cell repertoires in COVID-19. Study at large: Nucleic acid was either cDNA or gDNA, and it came from T cells, B-cell-depleted T cells, or PBMCs.

TCRdb keeps only in-frame clones here, not all; method: immunoSEQ multiplex PCR. The profile covers 180,000 or so clones, with roughly 83% appearing a single time and about 8.6% taken by the ten largest. The CDR3 runs to 14 residues. CDR1 SGHRS and CDR2 YFSETQ come from the germline V gene. Losses at the gene ends were 4 bases for V and 9 bases for J; bases not matched to a gene: 10. The source material was PBMCs or T cells enriched from blood (not recorded which). This rearrangement joins TRBV5-1 to TRBJ1-2; TRBD1 aligns across 9 bases. The TCR comes from a woman aged 25 to 39 who had recovered from COVID-19. CDR3 residues: CASSPRTGELRYTF. In DNA form, the CDR3 reads TGCGCCAGCAGCCCACGGACAGGGGAGTTGCGCTACACCTTC.